The rows below give T cell receptor beta chains drawn from one sample of a study of T-cell memory formation after mild COVID-19. TCRdb reprocessed the 5' RACE reads via MiXCR and lists one record per CDR3 protein. The sample records tens of thousands of distinct CDR3 sequences, roughly 7.4% being singletons. Sequenced input: PBMCs or a T cell subset sorted from them (not recorded which). The origin of the receptors is an adult woman who had mild COVID-19 (a few samples of this study predate the infection). Cell type and time point are not known. CDR3s include the opening cysteine and the closing phenylalanine or tryptophan. Each record gives: V gene, clone size, D gene, J gene, CDR3 protein, CDR3 DNA. D genes are given only for firm matches. Size tells how often a clone was seen (once, few, many) or the class of an expanded clone, and some rows leave it out.

V: TRBV7-6; size: few; D: TRBD2; J: TRBJ2-1; CDR3: CASSFRREGRTEQFF; DNA: TGTGCCAGCAGCTTCCGGCGGGAGGGAAGGACTGAGCAGTTCTTC
V: TRBV20-1; size: many; D: TRBD1; J: TRBJ2-1; CDR3: CSASDGQGIREFF; DNA: TGCAGTGCTAGTGACGGACAGGGTATCCGCGAGTTCTTC
V: TRBV2; size: many; D: .; J: TRBJ2-2; CDR3: CAYSQRANTGELFF; DNA: TGTGCCTATAGCCAGCGAGCTAACACCGGGGAGCTGTTTTTT
V: TRBV3-1; size: many; D: TRBD1; J: TRBJ1-2; CDR3: CASSGQNRGDYGYTF; DNA: TGTGCCAGCAGCGGACAGAACAGGGGGGACTATGGCTACACCTTC
V: TRBV11-1; size: medium-sized; D: TRBD2; J: TRBJ2-1; CDR3: CASSSYRLAGGLRSEQFF; DNA: TGTGCCAGCAGTTCTTACCGACTAGCGGGGGGCCTTAGAAGTGAGCAGTTCTTC
V: TRBV6-5; size: many; D: .; J: TRBJ2-7; CDR3: CASSYSGGGTASYEQYF; DNA: TGTGCCAGCAGTTACTCGGGGGGGGGCACAGCATCCTACGAGCAGTACTTC
V: TRBV5-1; size: .; D: .; J: TRBJ2-3; CDR3: CASSLGQTTDTQYF; DNA: TGCGCCAGCAGCTTGGGTCAGACCACAGATACGCAGTATTTT
V: TRBV10-2; size: .; D: TRBD1; J: TRBJ2-3; CDR3: CASSPDRISTDTQYF; DNA: TGCGCCAGCAGTCCGGACAGGATTAGCACAGATACGCAGTATTTT
V: TRBV4-2; size: few; D: .; J: TRBJ2-5; CDR3: CASSQDRGWETQYF; DNA: TGTGCCAGCAGCCAAGATCGGGGGTGGGAGACCCAGTACTTC
V: TRBV4-2; size: many; D: .; J: TRBJ1-1; CDR3: CASSQDWSSLNTEAFF; DNA: TGTGCCAGCAGCCAAGATTGGTCAAGCCTAAACACTGAAGCTTTCTTT
V: TRBV7-2; size: medium-sized; D: .; J: TRBJ1-1; CDR3: CASSPVHTPSEAFF; DNA: TGTGCCAGCAGCCCTGTACATACTCCTAGTGAAGCTTTCTTT
V: TRBV6-5; size: few; D: .; J: TRBJ2-7; CDR3: CASSQQGILGREQYF; DNA: TGTGCCAGCAGTCAACAGGGAATCCTCGGGAGGGAGCAGTACTTC
V: TRBV2; size: .; D: .; J: TRBJ1-4; CDR3: CASRKGSQNEKLFF; DNA: TGTGCCAGCAGGAAGGGGAGTCAAAATGAAAAACTGTTTTTT
V: TRBV29-1; size: many; D: TRBD1; J: TRBJ1-1; CDR3: CSSMEGGGSTEAFF; DNA: TGCAGCTCGATGGAAGGGGGCGGGAGCACTGAAGCTTTCTTT
V: TRBV7-2; size: .; D: TRBD2; J: TRBJ2-3; CDR3: CASSPSGGTQYF; DNA: TGTGCCAGCAGCCCCTCGGGGGGAACGCAGTATTTT
V: TRBV6-6; size: many; D: .; J: TRBJ1-6; CDR3: CASSYSGFEGPYNSPLHF; DNA: TGTGCCAGCAGTTACTCGGGTTTTGAAGGGCCCTATAATTCACCCCTCCACTTT
V: TRBV5-1; size: many; D: .; J: TRBJ2-5; CDR3: CASSLGNRETQYF; DNA: TGCGCCAGCAGCTTGGGGAATAGGGAGACCCAGTACTTC
V: TRBV6-5; size: many; D: TRBD1; J: TRBJ2-7; CDR3: CASSPAGTGVHEQYF; DNA: TGTGCCAGCAGTCCCGCAGGGACAGGGGTCCACGAGCAGTACTTC
V: TRBV20-1; size: many; D: .; J: TRBJ2-1; CDR3: CSARIVGRISSYNEQFF; DNA: TGCAGTGCTAGAATCGTGGGGCGGATAAGCTCCTACAATGAGCAGTTCTTC
V: TRBV10-3; size: many; D: TRBD1; J: TRBJ1-2; CDR3: CAISGGQGNNYGYTF; DNA: TGTGCCATCAGTGGCGGACAGGGAAATAACTATGGCTACACCTTC
V: TRBV14; size: many; D: TRBD1; J: TRBJ2-1; CDR3: CASSQDYRGTSYNEQFF; DNA: TGTGCCAGCAGCCAAGATTACAGGGGCACTTCTTACAATGAGCAGTTCTTC
V: TRBV20-1; size: many; D: TRBD1; J: TRBJ2-7; CDR3: CSALGTGIEQYF; DNA: TGCAGTGCCCTCGGGACAGGGATCGAGCAGTACTTC
V: TRBV4-1; size: many; D: TRBD2; J: TRBJ2-3; CDR3: CASSQRTRGTDTQYF; DNA: TGCGCCAGCAGCCAGAGGACTAGGGGCACAGATACGCAGTATTTT
V: TRBV7-3; size: many; D: .; J: TRBJ2-1; CDR3: CASSPGPYNEQFF; DNA: TGTGCCAGCAGCCCCGGCCCCTACAATGAGCAGTTCTTC
V: TRBV12-3/TRBV12-4; size: many; D: TRBD1; J: TRBJ1-1; CDR3: CASSTGGGVGTEAFF; DNA: TGTGCCAGCAGTACAGGGGGCGGGGTAGGCACTGAAGCTTTCTTT
V: TRBV6-6; size: many; D: TRBD2; J: TRBJ2-1; CDR3: CASSYSFSGRRNEQFF; DNA: TGTGCCAGCAGTTACTCGTTTAGCGGGAGAAGGAATGAGCAGTTCTTC
V: TRBV29-1; size: .; D: .; J: TRBJ2-1; CDR3: CSVEPVYSYNEQFF; DNA: TGCAGCGTTGAACCAGTCTACAGCTACAATGAGCAGTTCTTC
V: TRBV27; size: many; D: .; J: TRBJ2-2; CDR3: CASSQLAGKSTGELFF; DNA: TGTGCCAGCAGCCAACTGGCAGGGAAGTCCACCGGGGAGCTGTTTTTT
V: TRBV5-1; size: many; D: TRBD1; J: TRBJ2-7; CDR3: CASSRGHRDSSYEQYF; DNA: TGCGCCAGCAGCCGTGGTCACCGGGACAGCTCCTACGAGCAGTACTTC
V: TRBV20-1; size: many; D: .; J: TRBJ2-7; CDR3: CSARGGPPPHEQYF; DNA: TGCAGTGCTAGAGGTGGCCCCCCACCTCACGAGCAGTACTTC
V: TRBV6-5; size: many; D: .; J: TRBJ1-1; CDR3: CASSPTPGGREAFF; DNA: TGTGCCAGCAGTCCCACTCCCGGGGGGAGGGAAGCTTTCTTT
V: TRBV7-6; size: many; D: .; J: TRBJ1-5; CDR3: CASSSGQHSNQPQHF; DNA: TGTGCCAGCAGTTCCGGACAGCATAGCAATCAGCCCCAGCATTTT
V: TRBV12-3/TRBV12-4; size: many; D: .; J: TRBJ2-2; CDR3: CASSLAGSRTGELFF; DNA: TGTGCCAGCAGTTTAGCCGGGAGTCGTACCGGGGAGCTGTTTTTT
V: TRBV7-2; size: .; D: .; J: TRBJ1-1; CDR3: CASSFTGMNTEAFF; DNA: TGTGCCAGCAGCTTTACAGGTATGAACACTGAAGCTTTCTTT
V: TRBV27; size: many; D: .; J: TRBJ2-7; CDR3: CASSTYREIYVGEQYF; DNA: TGTGCCAGCAGTACGTACAGGGAAATATATGTTGGCGAGCAGTACTTC
V: TRBV13; size: many; D: .; J: TRBJ2-3; CDR3: CASSLLWDLTDTQYF; DNA: TGTGCCAGCAGCTTACTCTGGGACCTCACAGATACGCAGTATTTT
V: TRBV5-6; size: .; D: .; J: TRBJ1-3; CDR3: CASSLGRGSNTIYF; DNA: TGTGCCAGCAGCTTGGGGCGAGGATCAAACACCATATATTTT
V: TRBV7-9; size: many; D: .; J: TRBJ1-2; CDR3: CASSFETGPGGYTF; DNA: TGTGCCAGCAGCTTCGAGACGGGTCCGGGTGGCTACACCTTC
V: TRBV20-1; size: many; D: TRBD1; J: TRBJ1-5; CDR3: CSAQGGTAHYSNQPQHF; DNA: TGCAGTGCCCAGGGAGGGACAGCACACTATAGCAATCAGCCCCAGCATTTT
V: TRBV20-1; size: many; D: TRBD2; J: TRBJ2-3; CDR3: CSARNAAGGASTDTQYF; DNA: TGCAGTGCTAGAAACGCAGCGGGGGGCGCTAGCACAGATACGCAGTATTTT
V: TRBV20-1; size: many; D: .; J: TRBJ2-5; CDR3: CSARKTREETQYF; DNA: TGCAGTGCTAGAAAGACTAGGGAAGAGACCCAGTACTTC
V: TRBV5-1; size: many; D: TRBD2; J: TRBJ2-5; CDR3: CASSLTGGEETQYF; DNA: TGCGCCAGCAGCTTGACGGGGGGGGAGGAGACCCAGTACTTC
V: TRBV2; size: many; D: TRBD1; J: TRBJ1-1; CDR3: CASRAGQGRGVPEAFF; DNA: TGTGCCAGCAGGGCAGGACAGGGAAGAGGTGTCCCTGAAGCTTTCTTT
V: TRBV6-6; size: many; D: .; J: TRBJ2-7; CDR3: CASTTQVGAVHKYEQYF; DNA: TGTGCCAGCACTACACAAGTAGGGGCGGTCCATAAATACGAGCAGTACTTC
V: TRBV7-9; size: medium-sized; D: .; J: TRBJ2-3; CDR3: CASSLGGTDTQYF; DNA: TGTGCCAGCAGCTTGGGGGGCACAGATACGCAGTATTTT
V: TRBV7-9; size: many; D: .; J: TRBJ2-7; CDR3: CASSPLVGGAYEQYF; DNA: TGTGCCAGCAGCCCCCTGGTGGGCGGAGCCTACGAGCAGTACTTC
V: TRBV3-1; size: many; D: .; J: TRBJ2-6; CDR3: CASSQDRGPFSGANVLTF; DNA: TGTGCCAGCAGCCAAGATCGAGGCCCCTTCTCTGGGGCCAACGTCCTGACTTTC
V: TRBV20-1; size: many; D: TRBD2; J: TRBJ2-3; CDR3: CSARDTLAGIAQYF; DNA: TGCAGTGCTAGAGATACCCTAGCGGGAATTGCGCAGTATTTT